This TCR beta chain appears in the sequencing data of a study of CD8+ T cells in alopecia areata. Looking at the study overall: Patients in the treated group were given tofacitinib by mouth, 5 to 10 mg twice a day.

This sample's treatment: oral pan-JAK inhibitor, 5-10 mg twice daily. Germline assignment: CDR1 MGHRA and CDR2 YSYEKL. Trimming took 1 base from V and 4 from J, leaving 5 bases between them. This CDR3 comprises 13 residues. Worth noting for this clone: The same CDR3 arises from other DNA sequences in this sample as well.

Reverse transcription of extracted RNA yielded cDNA, which provided the sequencing template. The data were produced by immunoSEQ multiplex PCR, yet TCRdb's version contains in-frame clones alone and is incomplete. The table has 110,000 to 150,000 clones, around 82% seen once. The V call is TRBV4-1, the J call TRBJ2-1; the D is unclear. The TCR comes from a human donor with alopecia areata. This material consisted of CD8+ T cells sorted from blood, taken at week 4, from a patient treated with tofacitinib. CDR3 DNA: TGCGCCAGCAGCCAAGTCCAATACAATGAGCAGTTCTTC. It translates to CASSQVQYNEQFF.